The source of this T cell receptor (beta chain) is a study of vaccination effects on CD4 cells after COVID-19. Study results and limitations: The study found marked clonal contraction of infection- and vaccine-induced clones late after vaccination. Limitations: small convalescent group and missing early post-infection timepoints. The study found that only 1 of 255 vaccine-induced clones from healthy vaccinees cross-reacted with common cold coronaviruses.

Peptide-pool stimulation followed by sequencing identified expanded antigen-specific CD4+ clonotypes in the ViraFEST assay. Researchers isolated CD4+ T cells once approximately ten days of culture had elapsed. Testing of the vaccine recipients showed negative nucleocapsid antibodies and no prior SARS-CoV-2 infection. Culturing of a few million PBMC per well took place with roughly 10 IU/ml IL-2 and 9.5 to 10 ug/ml peptides. In this sample, this clone turned up once. Its antigen is still unknown. TCRdb keeps only in-frame clones here, not all; method: immunoSEQ multiplex PCR. Of 30,000 to 40,000 clones listed, 55% to 85% are singletons. The input for sequencing was CD4+ T cells from PBMCs cultured with HCoV-OC43 spike peptides, taken before COVID-19 vaccination. This sample's subset: HCoV-OC43 spike overlapping peptide pool stimulation. The receptor comes from a human donor who received a COVID-19 vaccine.

In DNA, the CDR3 is TGTGCCAGCAGTTCAGCGGGGGGGGGCACGGGTACGCAGTATTTT. As protein: CASSSAGGGTGTQYF. The V and J genes are TRBV6-5 and TRBJ2-3; 10 bases are a match to TRBD2. V gave up 4 bases and J gave up 8 bases; unmatched junction bases: 9. CDR3 size: 15 residues. Germline lookup yields CDR1 MNHEY and CDR2 SVGAGI.